This T cell receptor beta chain was sequenced for a study of blood T cell repertoires in COVID-19. V was trimmed by 4 bases and J by 1 base, leaving 13 bases between them. The CDR3 extends over 15 amino acids. In germline, CDR1 is ENHRY, CDR2 SYGVKD. The method was immunoSEQ multiplex PCR; TCRdb's version includes in-frame clones alone and lacks a portion of them. The sample lists 350,000 or so clones, about 86% seen once, with about 4.2% in the top ten. The specimen was PBMCs or T cells enriched from blood (not recorded which). This receptor was obtained from a woman aged 40-49 years with acute COVID-19. The gene calls are TRBV10-3 and TRBJ2-5; a possible D gene is TRBD1 (5 bases). The CDR3 region has the DNA TGTGCCATCAGTGTAGGAGACAGAACCCAAGAGACCCAGTACTTC. Protein product: CAISVGDRTQETQYF.